Listed below are T cell receptor beta chains from one sample, sequenced in a study of T cells in Graves' hyperthyroidism and ophthalmopathy. A single record per CDR3 protein comes from TCRdb applying MiXCR to the multiplex PCR reads. The data contain hundreds of thousands of distinct CDR3 sequences, about two fifths of them singletons. The sample comprised blood. These receptor sequences come from a man aged 18 to 30 with Graves' hyperthyroidism. Each CDR3 is given with its conserved first and last residue. The D gene is left open where the match is weak. Only some rows state a clone size, as once, few, many or a class for expanded clones.

abundance: many
v_gene: TRBV2
j_gene: TRBJ2-7
d_gene: -
CDR3nt: TGTGCCAGCAGTGAAGGGGTCTCTGGGCAGTACTTC
CDR3aa: CASSEGVSGQYF

abundance: many
v_gene: TRBV29-1
j_gene: TRBJ2-7
d_gene: TRBD2
CDR3nt: TGCAGCGTTGAAGTTGGGACTAGCGGGAGTCCGGTGCAGTACTTC
CDR3aa: CSVEVGTSGSPVQYF

abundance: many
v_gene: TRBV29-1
j_gene: TRBJ1-1
d_gene: -
CDR3nt: TGCAGCGTCCTCGGTGGGGGGGTAGCTTTCTTT
CDR3aa: CSVLGGGVAFF

abundance: -
v_gene: TRBV11-2
j_gene: TRBJ1-5
d_gene: TRBD1
CDR3nt: TGTGCCAGCAGCTTCGGACAGGGGAGAAATCAGCCCCAGCATTTT
CDR3aa: CASSFGQGRNQPQHF

abundance: many
v_gene: TRBV2
j_gene: TRBJ1-2
d_gene: TRBD1
CDR3nt: TGTGCCAGCAGTGATAACCCAGGGGGTTTCAACTATGGCTACACCTTC
CDR3aa: CASSDNPGGFNYGYTF

abundance: -
v_gene: TRBV5-4
j_gene: TRBJ2-7
d_gene: -
CDR3nt: TGTGCCAGCAGCTTGTGGGTGAGGGGGCAGTACTTC
CDR3aa: CASSLWVRGQYF

abundance: -
v_gene: TRBV6-1
j_gene: TRBJ1-1
d_gene: -
CDR3nt: TGTGCCAGCTCAACTAAGAGGATGAACACTGAAGCTTTCTTT
CDR3aa: CASSTKRMNTEAFF

abundance: few
v_gene: TRBV20-1
j_gene: TRBJ2-7
d_gene: -
CDR3nt: TGCAGTGCTAGAGCGGAAAGCTCCTACGAGCAGTACTTC
CDR3aa: CSARAESSYEQYF

abundance: -
v_gene: TRBV6-1
j_gene: TRBJ1-1
d_gene: -
CDR3nt: TGTGCCAGCAGTGCAAAGGGGAAGACTGAAGCTTTCTTT
CDR3aa: CASSAKGKTEAFF

abundance: -
v_gene: TRBV15
j_gene: TRBJ1-1
d_gene: -
CDR3nt: TGTGCCACCAGCGTTGTTGGGGGGACGAACACTGAAGCTTTCTTT
CDR3aa: CATSVVGGTNTEAFF

abundance: -
v_gene: TRBV4-1
j_gene: TRBJ1-2
d_gene: TRBD1
CDR3nt: TGCGCCAGCAGCCCCGGGACAGGGAGGGGTGGCTACACCTTC
CDR3aa: CASSPGTGRGGYTF

abundance: -
v_gene: TRBV5-5
j_gene: TRBJ1-1
d_gene: TRBD1
CDR3nt: TGTGCCAGCAGCCAAGGACAGGGTTGGACTGAAGCTTTCTTT
CDR3aa: CASSQGQGWTEAFF

abundance: -
v_gene: TRBV29-1
j_gene: TRBJ2-5
d_gene: -
CDR3nt: TGCAGCGTTGGCGCCGGGGACCAAGAGACCCAGTACTTC
CDR3aa: CSVGAGDQETQYF

abundance: -
v_gene: TRBV29-1
j_gene: TRBJ1-5
d_gene: -
CDR3nt: TGCAGCTTAGTGGGCCTTCATAGCAATCAGCCCCAGCATTTT
CDR3aa: CSLVGLHSNQPQHF

abundance: -
v_gene: TRBV7-6
j_gene: TRBJ1-3
d_gene: TRBD1
CDR3nt: TGTGCCAGCAGCTTAGGGGGACAGGGCTACGGCTACACCATATATTTT
CDR3aa: CASSLGGQGYGYTIYF

abundance: many
v_gene: TRBV7-2
j_gene: TRBJ1-5
d_gene: -
CDR3nt: TGTGCCAGCAGCGACCTTGGGCCGGGTCAGCCCCAGCATTTT
CDR3aa: CASSDLGPGQPQHF

abundance: -
v_gene: TRBV6-5
j_gene: TRBJ1-6
d_gene: -
CDR3nt: TGTGCCAGCAGTCCGAGGCCAGGGCAACTAATTAATTCACCCCTCCACTTT
CDR3aa: CASSPRPGQLINSPLHF

abundance: few
v_gene: TRBV7-9
j_gene: TRBJ1-1
d_gene: TRBD1
CDR3nt: TGTGCCAGCAGCTGGGGGACAGGGGCGGCTTTCTTT
CDR3aa: CASSWGTGAAFF

abundance: once
v_gene: TRBV25-1
j_gene: TRBJ1-5
d_gene: -
CDR3nt: TGTGCCAGCAGTGAAAGGGCAGGGTTGTATCAGCCCCAGCATTTT
CDR3aa: CASSERAGLYQPQHF

abundance: -
v_gene: TRBV7-8
j_gene: TRBJ1-1
d_gene: -
CDR3nt: TGTGCCAGCGGGATTTCCTTTAACACTGAAGCTTTCTTT
CDR3aa: CASGISFNTEAFF

abundance: -
v_gene: TRBV9
j_gene: TRBJ2-5
d_gene: TRBD2
CDR3nt: TGTGCCAGCAGCGCGATGCTAGCGGGGGTTGGAGAGACCCAGTACTTC
CDR3aa: CASSAMLAGVGETQYF

abundance: many
v_gene: TRBV29-1
j_gene: TRBJ1-1
d_gene: -
CDR3nt: TGCAGCGTCGCAGGGGCCCGAACTGAAGCTTTCTTT
CDR3aa: CSVAGARTEAFF

abundance: few
v_gene: TRBV5-6
j_gene: TRBJ2-7
d_gene: TRBD2
CDR3nt: TGTGCCAGCAGCCAAGGTGCAGCGGGGACCTACGAGCAGTACTTC
CDR3aa: CASSQGAAGTYEQYF

abundance: few
v_gene: TRBV4-1
j_gene: TRBJ1-1
d_gene: -
CDR3nt: TGCGCCAGCAGCCAAGTAGGACAGAGTAAAGCTTTCTTT
CDR3aa: CASSQVGQSKAFF

abundance: -
v_gene: TRBV2
j_gene: TRBJ2-7
d_gene: -
CDR3nt: TGTGCCAGCTCACCAAGCCTCTCACACTCCTACGAGCAGTACTTC
CDR3aa: CASSPSLSHSYEQYF

abundance: -
v_gene: TRBV25-1
j_gene: TRBJ1-2
d_gene: -
CDR3nt: TGTGCCAGCAGTGCCAACCCCGGGTATAACTATGGCTACACCTTC
CDR3aa: CASSANPGYNYGYTF

abundance: -
v_gene: TRBV29-1
j_gene: TRBJ2-6
d_gene: -
CDR3nt: TGCAGCGTTGCAGGGAATCCTGGGGCCAACGTCCTGACTTTC
CDR3aa: CSVAGNPGANVLTF

abundance: -
v_gene: TRBV29-1
j_gene: TRBJ1-1
d_gene: -
CDR3nt: TGCAGCAGTTACTCGAGAGGAACTGAAGCTTTCTTT
CDR3aa: CSSYSRGTEAFF

abundance: many
v_gene: TRBV10-3
j_gene: TRBJ2-7
d_gene: -
CDR3nt: TGTGCCATCAGTGAGCGGGGATCCCCCCCCGAGCAGTACTTC
CDR3aa: CAISERGSPPEQYF

abundance: many
v_gene: TRBV25-1
j_gene: TRBJ1-1
d_gene: -
CDR3nt: TGTGCCAGCAGGCCGCCGTATGACACTGAAGCTTTCTTT
CDR3aa: CASRPPYDTEAFF

abundance: -
v_gene: TRBV6-1
j_gene: TRBJ1-2
d_gene: -
CDR3nt: TGTGCCAGCAGGGAGGGGAAAAGGGATGGCTACACCTTC
CDR3aa: CASREGKRDGYTF

abundance: many
v_gene: TRBV9
j_gene: TRBJ1-2
d_gene: TRBD1
CDR3nt: TGTGCCAGCAGCGTAGGAGCGGGACAGGGAAACTATGGCTACACCTTC
CDR3aa: CASSVGAGQGNYGYTF

abundance: -
v_gene: TRBV2
j_gene: TRBJ2-6
d_gene: -
CDR3nt: TGTGCCAGCAGTGAGGGGATTCGGCGGATCTCTGGGGCCAACGTCCTGACTTTC
CDR3aa: CASSEGIRRISGANVLTF

abundance: -
v_gene: TRBV19
j_gene: TRBJ1-1
d_gene: -
CDR3nt: TGTGCCAGTAGTATTATTTCTCGCAGTACGAACACTGAAGCTTTCTTT
CDR3aa: CASSIISRSTNTEAFF

abundance: many
v_gene: TRBV10-3
j_gene: TRBJ1-3
d_gene: -
CDR3nt: TGTGCCACCGCCACGGTATCTGGAAACACCATATATTTT
CDR3aa: CATATVSGNTIYF

abundance: many
v_gene: TRBV7-2
j_gene: TRBJ1-1
d_gene: -
CDR3nt: TGTGCCAGCAGTCAGGTGGGCGGGAACACTGAAGCTTTCTTT
CDR3aa: CASSQVGGNTEAFF

abundance: -
v_gene: TRBV10-3
j_gene: TRBJ1-5
d_gene: -
CDR3nt: TGTGCCAGCTCGAGGATGTTTTATAGCAATCAGCCCCAGCATTTT
CDR3aa: CASSRMFYSNQPQHF

abundance: many
v_gene: TRBV20-1
j_gene: TRBJ2-5
d_gene: TRBD1
CDR3nt: TGCAGTGCTAGTGGACAGGGGGCCCAAGAGACCCAGTACTTC
CDR3aa: CSASGQGAQETQYF

abundance: few
v_gene: TRBV9
j_gene: TRBJ2-7
d_gene: TRBD1
CDR3nt: TGTGCCAGCAGCGCACGGACAGGTTCAGAGCAGTACTTC
CDR3aa: CASSARTGSEQYF

abundance: -
v_gene: TRBV6-6
j_gene: TRBJ1-1
d_gene: -
CDR3nt: TGTGCCAGCAGTTACTCGGGTCCAGCAATGAACACTGAAGCTTTCTTT
CDR3aa: CASSYSGPAMNTEAFF

abundance: -
v_gene: TRBV14
j_gene: TRBJ2-5
d_gene: -
CDR3nt: TGTGCCAGCAGCCGGTTGGGGGCCGGGAAGACCCAGTACTTC
CDR3aa: CASSRLGAGKTQYF

abundance: -
v_gene: TRBV19
j_gene: TRBJ1-5
d_gene: -
CDR3nt: TGTGCCAGTAGTGCCAGGGGATCCTCCTACGAGCATTTT
CDR3aa: CASSARGSSYEHF

abundance: -
v_gene: TRBV5-1
j_gene: TRBJ2-7
d_gene: -
CDR3nt: TGCGCCAGCAGCTCGGGGACAAACGGAGGCGAGCAGTACTTC
CDR3aa: CASSSGTNGGEQYF

abundance: many
v_gene: TRBV29-1
j_gene: TRBJ2-2
d_gene: -
CDR3nt: TGCAGCGTCCTGGACGGGGAGCTGTTTTTT
CDR3aa: CSVLDGELFF

abundance: many
v_gene: TRBV7-9
j_gene: TRBJ2-7
d_gene: -
CDR3nt: TGTGCCAGCAGCTTAGGTGAGGCCGAGCAGTACTTC
CDR3aa: CASSLGEAEQYF

abundance: -
v_gene: TRBV7-2
j_gene: TRBJ2-7
d_gene: -
CDR3nt: TGTGCCAGCAGCCCAACAAGGGGGGTCGAGCAGTACTTC
CDR3aa: CASSPTRGVEQYF

abundance: few
v_gene: TRBV20-1
j_gene: TRBJ1-5
d_gene: TRBD1
CDR3nt: TGCAGTGTACCGCGGACAGGAGGGAATCAGCCCCAGCATTTT
CDR3aa: CSVPRTGGNQPQHF

abundance: -
v_gene: TRBV12-3/TRBV12-4
j_gene: TRBJ1-5
d_gene: -
CDR3nt: TGTGCCAGCAGTTTCATGTGGGAATCGAATCAGCCCCCGCATTTT
CDR3aa: CASSFMWESNQPPHF

abundance: -
v_gene: TRBV11-2
j_gene: TRBJ1-1
d_gene: -
CDR3nt: TGTGCCAGCAGCTTCGGGGCGGGTGGGAACACTGAAGCTTTCTTT
CDR3aa: CASSFGAGGNTEAFF

abundance: many
v_gene: TRBV7-8
j_gene: TRBJ2-5
d_gene: -
CDR3nt: TGTGCCAGCAGCCAGTCCGGTTGGGAGACCCAGTACTTC
CDR3aa: CASSQSGWETQYF

abundance: -
v_gene: TRBV10-3
j_gene: TRBJ2-2
d_gene: -
CDR3nt: TGTGCCAGCAGCCTTACCCGTCAGTGGGGCGCCGGGGAGCTGTTTTTT
CDR3aa: CASSLTRQWGAGELFF

abundance: many
v_gene: TRBV20-1
j_gene: TRBJ1-5
d_gene: -
CDR3nt: TGCAGTGCTAGAGATCGGGAGGGAATAGGTCAGCCCCAGCATTTT
CDR3aa: CSARDREGIGQPQHF

abundance: -
v_gene: TRBV10-3
j_gene: TRBJ1-3
d_gene: -
CDR3nt: TGTGCCATCAGCCCGGACGGGGGAAACACCATATATTTT
CDR3aa: CAISPDGGNTIYF

abundance: few
v_gene: TRBV20-1
j_gene: TRBJ2-5
d_gene: -
CDR3nt: TGCAGTGCTAGTCAATCTAAAGAGACCCAGTACTTC
CDR3aa: CSASQSKETQYF

abundance: few
v_gene: TRBV20-1
j_gene: TRBJ2-5
d_gene: -
CDR3nt: TGCAGTGCTAGAGGATCGGACCAGCAAGAGACCCAGTACTTC
CDR3aa: CSARGSDQQETQYF

abundance: -
v_gene: TRBV19
j_gene: TRBJ1-4
d_gene: -
CDR3nt: TGTGCCAGTATGCTAGAGGGCGAAAAACTGTTTTTT
CDR3aa: CASMLEGEKLFF

abundance: -
v_gene: TRBV2
j_gene: TRBJ1-2
d_gene: -
CDR3nt: TGTGCCAGCGGCCTCGGGGGACCGGAAGAGGGCTACACCTTC
CDR3aa: CASGLGGPEEGYTF

abundance: -
v_gene: TRBV29-1
j_gene: TRBJ2-2
d_gene: TRBD1
CDR3nt: TGCAGGATTGATGGACAGGGAACCACCGGGGAGCTGTTTTTT
CDR3aa: CRIDGQGTTGELFF